These T cell receptor beta chains were read from a single sample in a study of T cells after yellow fever vaccination. MiXCR was run by TCRdb on the 5' RACE reads, yielding one entry per CDR3 protein. The sample holds over 65,000 distinct CDR3 sequences, roughly 14% seen once. Here the sequenced sample was CD8+ T cells not binding an NS4B(214-222) dextramer, sorted from PBMCs, taken roughly 20 days after the first yellow fever vaccination. These receptor sequences come from a man in his late teens or twenties who received the YFV17D yellow fever vaccine. Each CDR3 is given with its conserved first and last residue. The D gene is left open where the match is weak. Clone size appears in some rows only: once, few, many, or a class for an expanded clone.

v_call	d_call	j_call	clone_size	cdr3_nt	cdr3_aa
TRBV20-1	.	TRBJ1-1	few	TGCAGTGCTAGGGGAGACAGCAAGAACACTGAAGCTTTCTTT	CSARGDSKNTEAFF
TRBV29-1	TRBD2	TRBJ2-5	few	TGCAGCGTTGAAGATCAAGGACTAGCGGGGGGATTCCAAGAGACCCAGTACTTC	CSVEDQGLAGGFQETQYF
TRBV6-1	.	TRBJ2-3	.	TGTGCCAGCAAGGTCACCCTATCCAGGGCAGATACGCAGTATTTT	CASKVTLSRADTQYF
TRBV4-1	.	TRBJ1-1	.	TGCGCCAGCAGCCAAGTAATCTGGGAGGAAGGCGACACTGAAGCTTTCTTT	CASSQVIWEEGDTEAFF
TRBV11-1	TRBD2	TRBJ2-7	.	TGTGCCAGCAGCTTAGGACTAGCGGGCCGACCCTACGAGCAGTACTTC	CASSLGLAGRPYEQYF
TRBV6-2/TRBV6-3	.	TRBJ2-2	few	TGTGCCAGCGGGCTGATCATTGGGGAGCTGTTTTTT	CASGLIIGELFF
TRBV7-9	TRBD2	TRBJ2-1	many	TGTGCCAGCAGCTTAGTTGGAGCGGGGAACAATGAGCAGTTCTTC	CASSLVGAGNNEQFF
TRBV20-1	TRBD1	TRBJ2-1	few	TGCAGTGCCATACAGGGGATCTCCTACAATGAGCAGTTCTTC	CSAIQGISYNEQFF
TRBV15	.	TRBJ2-6	.	TGTGCCACCAGCAGAGGTCGAGGCGGGGCCAACGTCCTGACTTTC	CATSRGRGGANVLTF
TRBV18	.	TRBJ2-3	.	TGTGCCAGCCACAGGGAAATGGCGACAGATACGCAGTATTTT	CASHREMATDTQYF
TRBV14	.	TRBJ2-7	few	TGTGCCAGCAGCCAATGGTCAGGGAGCTCCTACGAGCAGTACTTC	CASSQWSGSSYEQYF
TRBV29-1	.	TRBJ1-3	few	TGCAGCGGTGGGTGGGGTACCGATGGAAACACCATATATTTT	CSGGWGTDGNTIYF
TRBV6-5	TRBD2	TRBJ2-2	few	TGTGCCAGCAGTTACTCTCAGCGGGGGGACGGGGAGCTGTTTTTT	CASSYSQRGDGELFF
TRBV29-1	TRBD2	TRBJ2-1	.	TGCAGCGTTGTCAGCGGGGGGATCAATGAGCAGTTCTTC	CSVVSGGINEQFF
TRBV20-1	.	TRBJ1-4	few	TGCAGTGCTAGATACAGAACAACTAATGAAAAACTGTTTTTT	CSARYRTTNEKLFF
TRBV29-1	.	TRBJ1-1	few	TGCAGCTTCTGGATGAACACTGAAGCTTTCTTT	CSFWMNTEAFF
TRBV12-3/TRBV12-4	.	TRBJ1-3	.	TGTGCCAGCAGTTTGCTGGGGGGAACGGCTGGAAACACCATATATTTT	CASSLLGGTAGNTIYF
TRBV10-2	.	TRBJ1-2	.	TGCGCCAGCAGTGAAGGGTTCCACTTCTATGGCTACACCTTC	CASSEGFHFYGYTF
TRBV6-5	TRBD2	TRBJ2-3	.	TGTGCCAGCAGTTACTCCTCAACTAGCGGGGGGTTTCTGGATACGCAGTATTTT	CASSYSSTSGGFLDTQYF
TRBV7-9	.	TRBJ2-1	once	TGTGCCAGCAGGCGACAGGCGTTGGAGCAGTTCTTC	CASRRQALEQFF
TRBV5-6	TRBD1	TRBJ2-1	.	TGTGCCAGCAGCCTGGGACAGGGAGAGAATGAGCAGTTCTTC	CASSLGQGENEQFF
TRBV7-2	.	TRBJ1-4	.	TGTGCCAGCAGCTTAGGACCTAATGAAAAACTGTTTTTT	CASSLGPNEKLFF
TRBV29-1	.	TRBJ2-7	few	TGCAGCGTTGAAGGGGGCGGGATCTACGAGCAGTACTTC	CSVEGGGIYEQYF
TRBV9	.	TRBJ2-5	few	TGTGCCAGCAGCGGACGGTTCCAAGAGACCCAGTACTTC	CASSGRFQETQYF
TRBV14	.	TRBJ2-5	few	TGTGCCAGCAGCCAAGATTGGGGCAGGGACCTACAAGAGACCCAGTACTTC	CASSQDWGRDLQETQYF
TRBV12-3/TRBV12-4	.	TRBJ1-2	.	TGTGCCAGCAGTTTACAGTTTCCAGTTAGGAACTATGGCTACACCTTC	CASSLQFPVRNYGYTF
TRBV29-1	.	TRBJ2-7	few	TGCAGCGTTGAAACGGACTCCTACGAGCAGTACTTC	CSVETDSYEQYF
TRBV4-1	TRBD1	TRBJ1-2	few	TGCGCCACCACTCCGGGACAGGGCAACTATGGCTACACCTTC	CATTPGQGNYGYTF
TRBV5-6	.	TRBJ2-7	.	TGTGCCAGCAGCTTGCCTACAGGGTACGAGCAGTACTTC	CASSLPTGYEQYF